This T cell receptor beta chain was recovered during a study of cytomegalovirus exposure and HLA in healthy donors. Use of 60 Vbeta and 13 Jbeta primers characterized the PCR. Repertoires were generated with immunoSEQ multiplex PCR, while TCRdb's copy carries only in-frame clones and drops some. The data contain approximately 150,000 clones, roughly 83% of them singletons. CDR1 and CDR2 (germline): MNHEY, SVGAGI. This CDR3 has 14 amino acids. The V end lost 4 bases, the J end lost 5 bases, and 15 bases lay between the germline ends. Findings and caveats of the study: Immune exposure information comprised only CMV serostatus. Common viral pathogens (according to a later analysis) appeared linked to several of the most significant clusters.

Worth noting for this clone: What it binds is unknown.

The chain carries TRBV6-5 and TRBJ2-7; D is perhaps TRBD1 (5 bases). This clonotype was sampled from a human donor in good health. Sequencing was carried out using PBMCs. The CDR3, as DNA: TGTGCCAGCAGTTCGATCCAGGGTGGTGACGAGCAGTACTTC. This gives the protein CASSSIQGGDEQYF.